This T cell receptor beta chain comes out of a study of CD8 T cells in Susac syndrome. Trimming at V came to 4 bases and at J to 3 bases, leaving 0 bases not matched to a gene. This CDR3 spans 13 amino acids. Germline CDR1 and CDR2: DFQATT and SNEGSKA (reference sequence). Random hexamers were used to reverse transcribe an amount of about 0.5 to 1 ug RNA. A multiplex approach, immunoSEQ multiplex PCR, amplified TCR beta CDR3 across 54 Vbeta and 13 Jbeta. TCRdb itself ran the immunoSEQ multiplex PCR reads through MiXCR, one entry per CDR3 protein. Of around 150,000 distinct CDR3 sequences in the sample, around 95% were seen once. Sequencing targeted TCR beta in T cells from blood (CD8+ and CD4+). Healthy donors constituted the control group, matched for age and sex. Bulk CD8+ and CD4+ cells came from magnetic negative isolation; CD8+ TEMRA by FACS.

The origin of this receptor is a human donor in good health. The sequenced sample was CD4+ T cells from PBMCs. The chain recombines TRBV20-1 with TRBJ2-1, with 10 bases matching TRBD2. The CDR3 nucleotides read TGCAGTGCTATAGCGGGGGGCTACAATGAGCAGTTCTTC. Translated: CSAIAGGYNEQFF.